This T cell receptor beta chain was observed in a study of T cell changes during pregnancy in multiple sclerosis. The method was immunoSEQ multiplex PCR; TCRdb's version includes in-frame clones alone and lacks a portion of them. Of 70,000 to 75,000 clones in the sample, around 90% were seen once. The source material was peripheral blood, sampled in the second trimester of pregnancy. The TCR originated in a female donor with multiple sclerosis, enrolled in a pregnancy study.

CDR3 coding DNA: TGTGCCAGCAGCTGGTTAGGAGCGACTGAAGCTTTCTTT. Residues: CASSWLGATEAFF. This chain uses TRBV5-5 with TRBJ1-1; unclear D gene. In germline, CDR1 is SGHKS, CDR2 YYEKEE (reference sequence). The CDR3 has 13 residues. V lost 3 bases, J lost 5 bases, and 11 bases lay in between.